This TCR beta chain was observed in a study of technical replicates of blood from a few donors. Sequencing was performed with immunoSEQ multiplex PCR; in TCRdb, only in-frame clones are kept and a portion is missing. The profile covers approximately 80,000 clones, with 89% appearing a single time and 0.41% taken by the ten largest. CDR3 length: 15 amino acids. Germline V lookup: CDR1 LNHDA, CDR2 SQIVND (reference sequence). V was pared by 3 bases and J by 5 bases, with 7 bases of the junction left unmatched. The TCR sequence derives from a human donor in good health. The sequencing input was T cells isolated from PBMCs. The chain links TRBV19 to TRBJ1-5; 7 bases are shared with TRBD1. DNA for the CDR3: TGTGCCAGTAGTATCCCCAGGGGGGCGGATCAGCCCCAGCATTTT. It is translated as CASSIPRGADQPQHF.